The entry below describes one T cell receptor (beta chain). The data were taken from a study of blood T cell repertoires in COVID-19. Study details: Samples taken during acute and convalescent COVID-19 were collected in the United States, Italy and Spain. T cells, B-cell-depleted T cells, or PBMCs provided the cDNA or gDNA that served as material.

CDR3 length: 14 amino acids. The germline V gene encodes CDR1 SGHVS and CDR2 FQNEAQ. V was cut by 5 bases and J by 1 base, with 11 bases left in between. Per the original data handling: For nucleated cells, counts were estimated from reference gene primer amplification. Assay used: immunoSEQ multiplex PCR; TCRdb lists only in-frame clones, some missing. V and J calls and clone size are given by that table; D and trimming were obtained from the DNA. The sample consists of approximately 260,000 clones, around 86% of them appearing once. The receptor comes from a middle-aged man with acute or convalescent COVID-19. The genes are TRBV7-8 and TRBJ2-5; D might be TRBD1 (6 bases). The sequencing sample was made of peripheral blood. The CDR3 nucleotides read TGTGCCAGCAGCAAAGGACAGCCCCAAGAGACCCAGTACTTC. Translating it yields CASSKGQPQETQYF.